Shown below are 28 T cell receptor beta chains from a single sample sequenced in a study of blood T cell repertoires in COVID-19 (dated by TCRdb to the early 2020s). The method behind the library was the immunoSEQ multiplex PCR assay. TCRdb obtained this table from immuneACCESS and retained in-frame rearrangements with V and J assigned. These tables miss some clones; where compared with another copy, unresolved V genes account for less than half of the shortfall, and the remainder is unexplained. The sample records approximately 270,000 clones, around 83% of which are singletons. Together, the top ten hold roughly 10% of the sample. The sequenced sample consisted of peripheral blood. The receptors were sampled from a man older than 75 with acute or convalescent COVID-19.

The chain carries TRBV11-2 and TRBJ1-2; D gene uncertain. Germline V lookup: CDR1 SGHAT, CDR2 FQNNGV. V lost 5 bases, J lost 8 bases, and 21 bases lay in between. The CDR3 sequence is 15 residues long. CDR3 amino acids: CASSQNWEAARGYTF. CDR3 nucleotides: TGTGCCAGCAGCCAAAACTGGGAGGCAGCCCGGGGCTACACCTTC.

The chain combines TRBV15 with TRBJ2-6; D call uncertain. Trimming took 1 base from V and 1 from J, leaving 8 bases between them. This CDR3 is 16 amino acids long. In germline, CDR1 is LNHNV, CDR2 YYDKDF (reference sequence). The CDR3 is CATSRAVASGANVLTF. The DNA of the CDR3 is TGTGCCACCAGCAGAGCGGTAGCTTCTGGGGCCAACGTCCTGACTTTC.

This chain uses TRBV5-1 with TRBJ2-7; 16 bases fit TRBD2. The CDR3 is 20 amino acids. Germline lookup yields CDR1 SGHRS and CDR2 YFSETQ. The V and J ends lost 4 bases and 5 bases, in that order; junction bases with no gene match: 18. Here the CDR3 reads CASSPRGPGGTSGGGNEQYF. The CDR3 region has the DNA TGCGCCAGCAGCCCGCGGGGACCCGGGGGGACTAGCGGGGGGGGCAACGAGCAGTACTTC.

V and J are TRBV19 and TRBJ2-5; the match to TRBD1 covers 8 bases. Trimming took 2 bases from V and 4 from J; bases not matched to a gene: 6. Germline V gene sequence: CDR1 LNHDA, CDR2 SQIVND (reference sequence). The CDR3 loop spans 15 amino acids. The CDR3 nucleotides are TGTGCCAGTAGTATAATAGGACAGGGAGGAGAGACCCAGTACTTC. Its protein is CASSIIGQGGETQYF.

CDR3 sequence (DNA): TGTGCCAGCAGTTTCGACAGGAAGAGCTCCTACGAGCAGTACTTC. This gives the protein CASSFDRKSSYEQYF. The chain is built from TRBV27 and TRBJ2-7; D may be TRBD1 (6 bases). The CDR3 totals 15 residues. Looked up from germline, CDR1 is MNHEY and CDR2 is SMNVEV (reference sequence). V gave up 3 bases and J gave up 0 bases, with 12 bases separating them.

The chain is built from TRBV24-1 and TRBJ2-7; 8 bases are shared with TRBD1. Trimming took 5 bases from V and 0 from J; bases not matched to a gene: 8. Germline CDR1 and CDR2: KGHDR and SFDVKD. CDR3 length: 16 amino acids. CDR3 residues: CATSVGQGFLSYEQYF. The CDR3 DNA reads TGTGCCACCAGTGTCGGACAGGGATTTCTCTCCTACGAGCAGTACTTC.

The chain combines TRBV6-4 with TRBJ1-5; a weak D match, TRBD1 (6 bases). Germline V gene lookup returns CDR1 MRHNA and CDR2 SNTAGT. The CDR3 is made up of 17 amino acids. V lost 2 bases and J 4 bases, leaving 18 bases between the germline ends. In nucleotides, the CDR3 is TGTGCCAGCAGTGACAGGCAACAGAGGGGGTGGAATCAGCCCCAGCATTTT. The encoded protein is CASSDRQQRGWNQPQHF.

The chain employs TRBV5-1 and TRBJ2-2; a weak D match, TRBD1 (6 bases). V gave up 1 base and J gave up 3 bases, with 19 bases separating them. Germline CDR1 is SGHRS and CDR2 is YFSETQ. The CDR3 loop spans 18 amino acids. This CDR3 is CASSLRDIKGPYTGELFF. The DNA for the CDR3 is TGCGCCAGCAGCTTGAGGGACATTAAAGGACCGTACACCGGGGAGCTGTTTTTT.

This clone was counted a few times. The rearrangement uses TRBV24-1 and TRBJ1-2; no clear D. The CDR3 has 13 residues. Germline-derived CDR1 and CDR2 are KGHDR and SFDVKD. V lost 1 base to trimming and J lost 8 bases, with 10 bases between them. CDR3 sequence: CATSDFNGSGYTF. The CDR3 nucleotides are TGTGCCACCAGTGATTTTAACGGTTCAGGCTACACCTTC.

This chain links TRBV30 with TRBJ2-6, with 11 nucleotides matching TRBD2. Germline assignment: CDR1 GTSNPN and CDR2 SVGIG (reference sequence). The CDR3 has 20 residues. The V segment lost 3 bases and the J segment 0 bases; nucleotides outside the gene matches: 13. The CDR3 sequence: CAWRSRYGLAGFSGANVLTF. As DNA, the CDR3 is TGTGCCTGGAGATCACGTTATGGACTAGCGGGCTTCTCTGGGGCCAACGTCCTGACTTTC.

This clone has just one count. This chain links TRBV2 with TRBJ1-3, with TRBD1 matching over 8 bases. The CDR3 loop spans 14 amino acids. Germline lookup yields CDR1 SNHLY and CDR2 FYNNEI. V lost 9 bases, J lost 4 bases, and 8 bases stayed unmatched. The CDR3 nucleotides are TGTGCCAGATCTACAGGGGGAGCAGGAAACACCATATATTTT. It encodes CARSTGGAGNTIYF. Looking up the rest from reference TRBV2 and TRBJ1-3 gives the full variable domain: EPEVTQTPSHQVTQMGQEVILRCVPISNHLYFYWYRQILGQKVEFLVSFYNNEISEKSEIFDDQFSVERPDGSNFTLKIRSTKLEDSAMYFCARSTGGAGNTIYFGEGSWLTVV.

The chain is built from TRBV28 and TRBJ1-1; the match to TRBD1 covers 7 bases. This CDR3 region has 14 residues. Germline loops: CDR1 MDHEN, CDR2 SYDVKM. V dropped 3 bases and J dropped 5; count of bases not matched to a gene: 6. CDR3 DNA sequence: TGTGCCAGCAGTTTTCAAAGGGGGCGAACTGAAGCTTTCTTT. Encoded protein: CASSFQRGRTEAFF. Drawing the rest from reference TRBV28 and TRBJ1-1, the complete variable domain is DVKVTQSSRYLVKRTGEKVFLECVQDMDHENMFWYRQDPGLGLRLIYFSYDVKMKEKGDIPEGYSVSREKKERFSLILESASTNQTSMYLCASSFQRGRTEAFFGQGTRLTVV.

V usage is TRBV18 and J usage is TRBJ2-2; TRBD2 is a possible D gene (5 bases). CDR1 and CDR2 from the germline V gene are KGHSH and LQKENI. Trimming left V 2 bases short and J 4 bases short, with 11 bases between. This CDR3 comprises 15 residues. Here the CDR3 DNA reads TGTGCCAGCTCACCAACGGGAACCTTCACCGGGGAGCTGTTTTTT. This gives the protein CASSPTGTFTGELFF.

The chain employs TRBV15 and TRBJ1-2, with TRBD1 matching 7 bases. CDR1 is LNHNV and CDR2 is YYDKDF in the germline V gene (reference sequence). CDR3 size: 18 residues. The junction had 14 bases not matched to a gene; V was cut back by 1 base and J by 3 bases. The CDR3 nucleotides read TGTGCCACCAGCAGAGGGTCGACGACAGGGAGAAATGACTATGGCTACACCTTC. It is translated as CATSRGSTTGRNDYGYTF.

The CDR3 sequence: CASSWRQGRSGANVLTF. The CDR3 coding sequence is TGTGCCAGCAGTTGGAGACAGGGACGCTCTGGGGCCAACGTCCTGACTTTC. V usage is TRBV25-1 and J usage is TRBJ2-6, with 7 bases aligning to TRBD1. CDR3 size: 17 residues. V lost 5 bases, J lost 0 bases, and 7 bases stayed unmatched. Germline loops: CDR1 MGHDK, CDR2 SYGVNS.

This clone was observed once. The chain is built from TRBV5-1 and TRBJ2-3; 7 bases line up with TRBD2. The V gene end was trimmed by 2 bases and the J gene end by 1 base; junction bases not matched to a gene: 4. The germline gives CDR1 SGHRS, CDR2 YFSETQ. The CDR3 is made up of 15 amino acids. The CDR3 protein is CASSLRSGGTDTQYF. The CDR3 coding sequence is TGCGCCAGCAGCTTACGAAGCGGGGGCACAGATACGCAGTATTTT.

This rearrangement joins TRBV29-1 to TRBJ2-1, with 11 bases lining up with TRBD2. This CDR3 is 15 amino acids long. V lost 6 bases, J lost 0 bases, and 4 bases stayed unmatched. Looked up from germline, CDR1 is SQVTM and CDR2 is ANQGSEA. The CDR3 loop is CSVTGTSGSYNEQFF. The CDR3 region has the DNA TGCAGCGTAACCGGGACTAGCGGCTCCTACAATGAGCAGTTCTTC.

The CDR3 sequence: CASSPGGGSGANVLTF. Written as DNA, the CDR3 is TGTGCCAGCAGCCCCGGGGGGGGCTCTGGGGCCAACGTCCTGACTTTC. The rearrangement links TRBV7-8 to TRBJ2-6, with 8 bases aligning to TRBD2. Unmatched junction bases numbered 3, after V lost 5 bases and J lost 0 bases. Germline CDR1 reads SGHVS; CDR2 reads FQNEAQ. The CDR3 is 16 residues long.

The chain uses TRBV5-1 and TRBJ2-7; 8 bases are a match to TRBD2. Germline CDR1 reads SGHRS; CDR2 reads YFSETQ. J was trimmed by 2 bases and V by 5 bases; bases with no gene match: 12. The CDR3 is made up of 16 amino acids. The CDR3 region is CASSPGVAGSTYEQYF. The CDR3 coding sequence is TGCGCCAGCAGTCCTGGGGTAGCGGGATCCACCTACGAGCAGTACTTC.

The rearrangement links TRBV7-9 to TRBJ2-7, with TRBD2 as a possible D gene (5 bases). The germline V gene has CDR1 SEHNR and CDR2 FQNEAQ (reference sequence). Trimming left V 5 bases short and J 0 bases short, with 14 bases between. CDR3 size: 15 residues. The chain's CDR3 is CASSPWTGSSYEQYF. CDR3 sequence (DNA): TGTGCCAGCAGCCCCTGGACGGGGAGCTCCTACGAGCAGTACTTC.

The chain links TRBV5-1 to TRBJ2-4; D possibly corresponds to TRBD2 (6 bases). Trimming removed 0 bases at V and 1 base at J, with 11 bases between. This CDR3 region has 16 residues. Germline CDR1 reads SGHRS; CDR2 reads YFSETQ. Here the CDR3 DNA reads TGCGCCAGCAGCTTGGCCGCAGGGAGGGCCAAAAACATTCAGTACTTC. It specifies CASSLAAGRAKNIQYF.

The chain links TRBV11-3 to TRBJ2-7; D may be TRBD1 (5 bases). The CDR3 is made up of 14 amino acids. From germline, CDR1 is SGHNT and CDR2 YENEEA. With 4 bases removed from V and 0 bases from J, the gap between germline ends came to 10 bases. This CDR3 is CASSSNGASYEQYF. CDR3 nucleotides: TGTGCCAGCAGCTCTAATGGGGCCTCCTACGAGCAGTACTTC.

J is TRBJ1-6 and V is TRBV7-2; TRBD1 aligns across 9 bases. Per the germline V gene, CDR1 is SGHTA and CDR2 is FQGNSA. CDR3 length: 17 residues. Unmatched junction bases numbered 8, after V lost 2 bases and J lost 6 bases. DNA for the CDR3: TGTGCCAGCAGCTTACCTCCCCAGACAGGGGGTAATTCACCCCTCCACTTT. Residues: CASSLPPQTGGNSPLHF.

The chain recombines TRBV5-4 with TRBJ2-3; D might be TRBD1 (5 bases). The germline CDR1 and CDR2 sequences are SGHNT and YYREEE (reference sequence). The CDR3 has 15 residues. V lost 0 bases and J lost 8, with 16 bases in between. In nucleotides, the CDR3 is TGTGCCAGCAGCTTGGCCGGTCTAACAGGAACTACGCAGTATTTT. It yields the protein CASSLAGLTGTTQYF.

The CDR3 DNA sequence: TGTGCCAGCAGCTTAGCATGGTCCACGAGCTCCTACGAGCAGTACTTC. This codes for CASSLAWSTSSYEQYF. V is TRBV7-8 and J is TRBJ2-7, with D hard to call. V lost 0 bases and J lost 0, with 12 bases in between. The CDR3 spans 16 residues. Per germline, CDR1 SGHVS and CDR2 FQNEAQ.

This clone showed up just a few times. V gene TRBV5-8 combines with J gene TRBJ1-5, with D unclear. CDR3 size: 14 residues. V was trimmed by 3 bases and J by 4 bases, leaving 11 bases between them. CDR1 SGHTS and CDR2 YDEGEE come from the germline V gene. CDR3 in amino acids: CASSWALKNQPQHF. CDR3 nucleotides: TGTGCCAGCAGCTGGGCCCTGAAGAATCAGCCCCAGCATTTT.

The chain joins TRBV19 to TRBJ2-5; D might be TRBD1 (5 bases). Germline V CDR1 and CDR2: LNHDA, SQIVND (reference sequence). The CDR3 sequence is 15 residues long. Deletions cut 8 bases from V and 1 base from J, with 17 bases between. CDR3 nucleotides: TGTGCCAGTTCGCGAACAGGCACTACCCAAGAGACCCAGTACTTC. This translates into CASSRTGTTQETQYF.

The table lists this clone with a few counts. V gene TRBV2 combines with J gene TRBJ2-1, with D possibly TRBD1 on 5 matching bases. V was pared by 1 base and J by 10 bases, with 14 bases between. The CDR3 is 14 residues long. Germline lookup yields CDR1 SNHLY and CDR2 FYNNEI. The CDR3 reads CASSEEAGIREQFF. For the CDR3, the DNA is TGTGCCAGCAGTGAAGAGGCAGGGATCCGCGAGCAGTTCTTC. Complete variable domain (other parts from reference TRBV2 and TRBJ2-1): EPEVTQTPSHQVTQMGQEVILRCVPISNHLYFYWYRQILGQKVEFLVSFYNNEISEKSEIFDDQFSVERPDGSNFTLKIRSTKLEDSAMYFCASSEEAGIREQFFGPGTRLTVL.